Below, 2 T cell receptor beta chains from the same sample are listed, as sequenced in a study of blood T cell repertoires in COVID-19 (dated by TCRdb to the early 2020s). Library preparation employed the immunoSEQ multiplex PCR assay. TCRdb limited this immuneACCESS table to in-frame rearrangements with V and J called. A share of clones is missing; checked studies link under half to unresolved V genes, and the rest is unexplained. The sample includes fewer than 75,000 clones, with under 85% observed a single time. Together, the top ten hold roughly 3.2% of the sample. Sequencing was performed on peripheral blood. These receptors all stem from a man aged 55 to 69 with acute or convalescent COVID-19.

The gene calls are TRBV29-1 and TRBJ2-7; possibly TRBD1 for D (6 bases). This CDR3 comprises 13 residues. Germline CDR1 is SQVTM and CDR2 is ANQGSEA. V was shortened by 1 base and J by 2 bases, with 9 bases between the two germline ends. The CDR3 coding sequence is TGCAGCGTTGAAGTGACAGGAGCCTACGAGCAGTACTTC. Encoded protein: CSVEVTGAYEQYF.

This clone was counted a few times. CDR3 sequence reads: CASSLAGTGDGRGYTF. In nucleotides, the CDR3 is TGTGCCAGCAGCTTGGCCGGGACAGGGGACGGGAGGGGCTACACCTTC. V usage is TRBV5-4 and J usage is TRBJ1-2; 10 bases match TRBD1. V lost 0 bases and J lost 8; bases outside the gene matches: 10. The CDR3 has 16 residues. Germline CDR1 is SGHNT and CDR2 is YYREEE (reference sequence).